The 19 T cell receptor beta chains listed next were all sequenced from one sample in a study of CD8 T cells in Susac syndrome. RNA was extracted with the RNeasy kit, and a quantity of about 0.5 to 1 ug was reverse transcribed using random hexamers. TCRdb itself ran the immunoSEQ multiplex PCR reads through MiXCR, one entry per CDR3 protein. The top ten hold roughly 0.17% of the sample, which has about 140,000 distinct CDR3 sequences, 85% to 95% seen once. Sequencing used CD8+ T cells from PBMCs. All receptors come from a human donor with Susac syndrome.

This rearrangement joins TRBV11-2 to TRBJ2-1, with 8 nucleotides matching TRBD2. The V segment lost 4 bases and the J segment 7 bases; nucleotides outside the gene matches: 27. Germline assignment: CDR1 SGHAT and CDR2 FQNNGV. The length of the CDR3 is 21 residues. The CDR3: CASSSSSPGVGLGGRSNEQFF. The DNA of the CDR3 is TGTGCCAGCAGCTCCAGTTCGCCCGGGGTCGGCCTGGGCGGGAGGAGTAATGAGCAGTTCTTC.

The chain employs TRBV4-1 and TRBJ1-4; D remains ambiguous. CDR3 size: 12 residues. Germline V gene lookup returns CDR1 MGHRA and CDR2 YSYEKL. Deletions cut 4 bases from V and 8 bases from J, with 8 bases between. The chain's CDR3 is CASSPSGEKLFF. The CDR3 DNA reads as TGCGCCAGCAGCCCAAGCGGAGAAAAACTGTTTTTT.

This clonotype was picked up a small number of times. The chain is built from TRBV11-2 and TRBJ2-5; D possibly corresponds to TRBD2 (6 bases). There are 13 residues in the CDR3. Germline lookup yields CDR1 SGHAT and CDR2 FQNNGV. Trimming removed 2 bases at V and 4 bases at J, with 8 bases between. The DNA of the CDR3 is TGTGCCAGCAGCTTATATAGCGGAGAGACCCAGTACTTC. Translating gives CASSLYSGETQYF.

The rearrangement joins TRBV3-1 to TRBJ1-5; possibly TRBD1 for D (5 bases). The CDR3 extends over 16 amino acids. Germline-derived CDR1 and CDR2 are LGHDT and YNNKEL (reference sequence). V lost 2 bases to trimming and J lost 7 bases, with 18 bases between them. The CDR3 protein is CASSQNPPGVMQPQHF. The CDR3 coding sequence is TGTGCCAGCAGCCAAAATCCGCCGGGGGTGATGCAGCCCCAGCATTTT.

V usage is TRBV28 and J usage is TRBJ2-1; D remains unclear. V gave up 10 bases and J gave up 1 base, with 17 bases separating them. Germline V gives CDR1 MDHEN, CDR2 SYDVKM. The CDR3 sequence is 15 residues long. For the CDR3, the DNA is TGTGCCACCCTCTTCCACAGTGCATCCTACAATGAGCAGTTCTTC. As protein: CATLFHSASYNEQFF.

V and J are TRBV11-3 and TRBJ2-7, with D perhaps matching TRBD1 (6 bases). The CDR3 is 13 amino acids. Germline loops: CDR1 SGHNT, CDR2 YENEEA. V gave up 6 bases and J gave up 4 bases, with 13 bases separating them. The CDR3 coding sequence is TGTGCCAGCAGACACAGGGATTTGTACGAGCAGTACTTC. It is translated as CASRHRDLYEQYF. The variable domain in full, with the rest retrieved from reference TRBV11-3 and TRBJ2-7, is EAGVVQSPRYKIIEKKQPVAFWCNPISGHNTLYWYLQNLGQGPELLIRYENEEAVDDSQLPKDRFSAERLKGVDSTLKIQPAELGDSAVYLCASRHRDLYEQYFGPGTRLTVT.

The genes are TRBV20-1 and TRBJ1-5; tentatively, D is TRBD1 (5 bases). CDR1 DFQATT and CDR2 SNEGSKA come from the germline V gene (reference sequence). V lost 6 bases to trimming and J lost 0 bases, with 15 bases between them. The CDR3 consists of 15 residues. In DNA, the CDR3 is TGCAGTGCCGAAGAAGACACAGGTAGCAATCAGCCCCAGCATTTT. Encoded protein: CSAEEDTGSNQPQHF.

This chain connects TRBV20-1 to TRBJ2-5; 10 nucleotides line up with TRBD2. Losses at the gene ends were 6 bases for V and 5 bases for J; bases not matched to a gene: 9. The CDR3 has 14 residues. Germline V gives CDR1 DFQATT, CDR2 SNEGSKA (reference sequence). Written as DNA, the CDR3 is TGCAGTGCGAACCCTAGCGGGAGATTGGAGACCCAGTACTTC. It specifies CSANPSGRLETQYF.

This clonotype appeared once. V usage is TRBV12-3 or TRBV12-4 and J usage is TRBJ2-5, with 7 bases lining up with TRBD2. V lost 3 bases, J lost 5 bases, and 3 bases stayed unmatched. This CDR3 has 13 residues. CDR3: CASSFSRGETQYF. CDR3 bases: TGTGCCAGCAGTTTCTCGCGGGGGGAGACCCAGTACTTC.

The chain links TRBV9 to TRBJ1-5; no firm D call. Between the trimmed V and J ends, which lost 0 bases and 4 bases, there was a span of 5 bases. CDR3 size: 13 residues. Germline CDR1 reads SGDLS; CDR2 reads YYNGEE. CDR3: CASSVGENQPQHF. DNA of the CDR3: TGTGCCAGCAGCGTAGGGGAGAATCAGCCCCAGCATTTT.

The genes are TRBV6-5 and TRBJ2-1, with TRBD2 as a possible D gene (6 bases). The CDR3 contains 15 residues. Germline values: CDR1 MNHEY, CDR2 SVGAGI. V lost 2 bases, J lost 7 bases, and 15 bases lay in between. CDR3 sequence (DNA): TGTGCCAGCAGTTACGTGAGACTAGGCGTAAATGAGCAGTTCTTC. This encodes CASSYVRLGVNEQFF.

The genes are TRBV27 and TRBJ1-1; TRBD1 agrees at 8 bases. Trimming at V came to 4 bases and at J to 4 bases, leaving 8 bases not matched to a gene. Germline V gene lookup returns CDR1 MNHEY and CDR2 SMNVEV (reference sequence). CDR3 length: 15 residues. The CDR3 reads CASSSNTGGGTEAFF. The CDR3 nucleotides read TGTGCCAGCAGTTCGAACACAGGGGGTGGCACTGAAGCTTTCTTT.

The chain recombines TRBV24-1 with TRBJ2-3, with 7 bases lining up with TRBD1. Unmatched junction bases numbered 9, after V lost 3 bases and J lost 4 bases. From germline, CDR1 is KGHDR and CDR2 SFDVKD. This CDR3 region has 16 residues. CDR3 in amino acids: CATSDPHRGEADTQYF. CDR3 in DNA: TGTGCCACCAGTGATCCCCACAGGGGAGAGGCAGATACGCAGTATTTT.

This chain links TRBV20-1 with TRBJ1-1; perhaps TRBD1 as D (5 bases). Germline V gives CDR1 DFQATT, CDR2 SNEGSKA (reference sequence). This CDR3 region has 11 residues. Trimming pared 5 bases from V and 8 bases from J, leaving 12 bases between. The CDR3 DNA reads as TGCAGTGCTTACCGGGACGTCGAAGCTTTCTTT. Encoded protein: CSAYRDVEAFF.

This clonotype came up once. For the CDR3, the DNA is TGTGCCAGCAGTCACCACGACAGGGAGCTGTCCGAGCAGTACTTC. This translates into CASSHHDRELSEQYF. The rearrangement links TRBV11-1 to TRBJ2-7, with TRBD1 identical over 7 bases. Germline V gene sequence: CDR1 SGHAT, CDR2 FQDESV (reference sequence). CDR3 length: 15 amino acids. Trimming cost V 6 bases and J 6 bases; bases outside gene matches: 14.

The V gene is TRBV3-1, the J gene TRBJ1-3, with D unresolved. Germline CDR1 LGHDT, CDR2 YNNKEL (reference sequence). This CDR3 contains 15 residues. Trimming left V 5 bases short and J 0 bases short, with 11 bases between. The CDR3, as DNA: TGTGCCAGCAGCACACACAGCGGCTCTGGAAACACCATATATTTT. Translating gives CASSTHSGSGNTIYF.

This chain uses TRBV4-1 with TRBJ2-7, with 8 bases that match TRBD1. V shed 1 base, J shed 5 bases, and the junction held 7 bases outside the gene matches. Germline V gene lookup returns CDR1 MGHRA and CDR2 YSYEKL. The CDR3 is 15 amino acids. The CDR3 here is CASSQVTGGKHEQYF. CDR3 nucleotides: TGCGCCAGCAGCCAAGTTACAGGGGGTAAACACGAGCAGTACTTC.

The chain is built from TRBV5-1 and TRBJ2-2; D is perhaps TRBD1 or TRBD2 (6 bases each). This CDR3 is 12 amino acids long. The germline V gene has CDR1 SGHRS and CDR2 YFSETQ. V lost 4 bases and J 11 bases, leaving 12 bases between the germline ends. The DNA for the CDR3 is TGCGCCAGCAGCGCCCCGGGGGCAGAGCTGTTTTTT. Encoded protein: CASSAPGAELFF. The variable domain in full, completed from reference TRBV5-1 and TRBJ2-2, reads KAGVTQTPRYLIKTRGQQVTLSCSPISGHRSVSWYQQTPGQGLQFLFEYFSETQRNKGNFPGRFSGRQFSNSRSEMNVSTLELGDSALYLCASSAPGAELFFGEGSRLTVL.

The chain uses TRBV27 and TRBJ1-5, with 8 bases that match TRBD1. This CDR3 has 14 residues. Germline V gives CDR1 MNHEY, CDR2 SMNVEV (reference sequence). After removal of 5 bases from V and 4 bases from J, the junction contained 4 bases not matched to a gene. Here the CDR3 DNA reads TGTGCCAGCAGTCGAGACAGGGGAAATCAGCCCCAGCATTTT. This sequence encodes CASSRDRGNQPQHF.